The 32 T cell receptor beta chains in this list originate from one sample, sequenced in a study of shared clonotypes between healthy human individuals. Selected positively for CCR7 and CD45RO-negative, naive CD8 cells excluded terminally differentiated effector memory CD45RA+ cells. This table comes from immunoSEQ multiplex PCR, and its TCRdb copy is limited to in-frame clones, with some not included. The sample shows roughly 890,000 clones, around 93% of them seen only once. The specimen was naive CD8+ T cells sorted from blood. The receptors here all came from a man aged 25-45 years in good health.

This chain links TRBV27 with TRBJ2-1; D may match TRBD1 or TRBD2 (6 bases each). V was clipped by 7 bases and J by 2 bases, with 12 bases between them. Germline lookup yields CDR1 MNHEY and CDR2 SMNVEV (reference sequence). There are 14 residues in the CDR3. CDR3 in amino acids: CASTKGGTYNEQFF. CDR3 sequence (DNA): TGTGCCAGCACCAAAGGGGGGACCTACAATGAGCAGTTCTTC.

The chain employs TRBV7-6 and TRBJ2-1; 12 bases map to TRBD1. The V gene's germline CDR1 is SGHVS and CDR2 FNYEAQ. The CDR3 length is 15 residues. The junction had 3 bases not matched to a gene; V was cut back by 3 bases and J by 6 bases. As DNA, the CDR3 is TGTGCCAGCAGCTTGGGACAGGGGGCTGTCAATGAGCAGTTCTTC. As protein: CASSLGQGAVNEQFF.

The chain recombines TRBV27 with TRBJ2-7; TRBD2 agrees at 14 bases. Per germline, CDR1 MNHEY and CDR2 SMNVEV (reference sequence). The CDR3 totals 14 residues. V trimming: 5 bases; J trimming: 9 bases; junction bases outside the gene matches: 6. The CDR3 nucleotides read TGTGCCAGCAGTACCGGGACTAGCGGGAGCGGGCAGTACTTC. Its protein product is CASSTGTSGSGQYF.

V gene TRBV5-6 combines with J gene TRBJ1-5, with D maybe TRBD1 (6 bases). Germline V CDR1 and CDR2: SGHDT, YYEEEE. The CDR3 totals 14 residues. V lost 4 bases and J 6 bases, leaving 14 bases between the germline ends. The CDR3 here is CASSPGRGRQPQHF. In DNA, the CDR3 is TGTGCCAGCAGCCCGGGCAGGGGTCGTCAGCCCCAGCATTTT.

This chain links TRBV18 with TRBJ2-1; TRBD2 aligns across 7 bases. The germline V gene encodes CDR1 KGHSH and CDR2 LQKENI. With V trimmed by 3 bases and J by 6 bases, 8 bases remained unmatched. The CDR3 loop spans 15 amino acids. The CDR3 nucleotides are TGTGCCAGCTCACCTCCTACTAGCGACGGCAATGAGCAGTTCTTC. Translating gives CASSPPTSDGNEQFF.

The J gene is TRBJ2-5, the V gene TRBV5-4; possible D gene TRBD2, 6 bases. CDR1 is SGHNT and CDR2 is YYREEE in the germline V gene (reference sequence). The CDR3 totals 14 residues. Trimming stripped 1 base from V and 3 bases from J, with 10 bases between. CDR3 coding DNA: TGTGCCAGCAGCTTGTTACCGGGGGAAGAGACCCAGTACTTC. It encodes CASSLLPGEETQYF. Drawing the rest from reference TRBV5-4 and TRBJ2-5, the complete variable domain is ETGVTQSPTHLIKTRGQQVTLRCSSQSGHNTVSWYQQALGQGPQFIFQYYREEENGRGNFPPRFSGLQFPNYSSELNVNALELDDSALYLCASSLLPGEETQYFGPGTRLLVL.

In this sample, this clone turned up once. The V gene is TRBV5-5, the J gene TRBJ2-1; D is perhaps TRBD1 or TRBD2 (5 bases each). Germline CDR1 reads SGHKS; CDR2 reads YYEKEE (reference sequence). The CDR3 sequence is 17 residues long. V dropped 2 bases and J dropped 0 bases, with 15 bases sitting between them. DNA for the CDR3: TGTGCCAGCAGCTTTTTTGGGGGACCTAGCTCCTACAATGAGCAGTTCTTC. This gives the protein CASSFFGGPSSYNEQFF.

The V call is TRBV6-1, the J call TRBJ2-7, with TRBD1 matching 11 bases. The J segment lost 0 bases and the V segment lost 3 bases, leaving 1 base of the junction unmatched. Germline CDR1 is MNHNS and CDR2 is SASEGT. The CDR3 sequence is 15 residues long. CDR3 sequence: CASSDGTGGSYEQYF. For the CDR3, the DNA is TGTGCCAGCAGTGATGGGACAGGGGGCTCCTACGAGCAGTACTTC.

This rearrangement joins TRBV28 to TRBJ1-2, with a tentative D call TRBD1 (5 bases). V lost 5 bases, J lost 0 bases, and 10 bases lay in between. The CDR3 spans 14 residues. CDR1 and CDR2 (germline): MDHEN, SYDVKM. The CDR3 sequence: CASSKGATNYGYTF. The DNA of the CDR3 is TGTGCCAGCAGTAAAGGGGCCACTAACTATGGCTACACCTTC.

The J gene is TRBJ2-7, the V gene TRBV27; tentative D call: TRBD1 (6 bases). This CDR3 contains 14 residues. Germline V lookup: CDR1 MNHEY, CDR2 SMNVEV (reference sequence). The V end lost 6 bases, the J end lost 4 bases, and 16 bases lay between the germline ends. The CDR3 bases are TGTGCCAGCAGCCCCGGGACAACGCTATACGAGCAGTACTTC. Protein product: CASSPGTTLYEQYF.

The rearrangement links TRBV4-3 to TRBJ1-1, with no clear D. Germline V lookup: CDR1 LGHNA, CDR2 YSLEER. The CDR3 is 15 amino acids. The V gene lost 0 bases and the J gene lost 0 bases, with 8 bases spanning the gap. The CDR3 DNA reads as TGCGCCAGCAGCCAAGAACTGGCTTTGAACACTGAAGCTTTCTTT. Translated, it gives CASSQELALNTEAFF.

This chain links TRBV10-3 with TRBJ2-7; TRBD2 agrees at 7 bases. Trimming cost V 6 bases and J 1 base; bases outside gene matches: 18. The CDR3 totals 18 residues. Per germline, CDR1 ENHRY and CDR2 SYGVKD. The CDR3 DNA sequence: TGTGCCATCAGCGGTGGACTAGTAGTAGTAGAGAATTCCTACGAGCAGTACTTC. This gives the protein CAISGGLVVVENSYEQYF.

This clone appeared once. This chain links TRBV5-4 with TRBJ2-3, with TRBD1 identical over 7 bases. Unmatched junction bases numbered 12, after V lost 4 bases and J lost 4 bases. Germline V gene lookup returns CDR1 SGHNT and CDR2 YYREEE (reference sequence). CDR3 length: 16 residues. This CDR3 is CASSNSLTGSADTQYF. CDR3 nucleotides: TGTGCCAGCAGCAATTCTCTGACAGGGAGCGCAGATACGCAGTATTTT.

The chain uses TRBV2 and TRBJ2-5; TRBD2 matches at 13 bases. The junction had 8 bases not matched to a gene; V was cut back by 8 bases and J by 5 bases. The CDR3 loop spans 15 amino acids. The V gene's germline CDR1 is SNHLY and CDR2 FYNNEI. The CDR3 is CASEGLAGKWETQYF. The DNA for the CDR3 is TGTGCCAGCGAGGGACTAGCGGGAAAGTGGGAGACCCAGTACTTC. The variable domain in full, with the rest retrieved from reference TRBV2 and TRBJ2-5, is EPEVTQTPSHQVTQMGQEVILRCVPISNHLYFYWYRQILGQKVEFLVSFYNNEISEKSEIFDDQFSVERPDGSNFTLKIRSTKLEDSAMYFCASEGLAGKWETQYFGPGTRLLVL.

The J gene is TRBJ1-5, the V gene TRBV19, with TRBD1 matching over 7 bases. This CDR3 is built from 15 residues. Germline V gene sequence: CDR1 LNHDA, CDR2 SQIVND (reference sequence). V lost 6 bases and J lost 0; bases outside the gene matches: 5. The CDR3 loop is CASREGQTSNQPQHF. The CDR3 coding sequence is TGTGCCAGTAGAGAGGGACAGACTAGCAATCAGCCCCAGCATTTT.

The chain couples TRBV6-5 to TRBJ1-4, with D possibly matching TRBD1 (5 bases). V was shortened by 1 base and J by 5 bases, with 8 bases between the two germline ends. Germline values: CDR1 MNHEY, CDR2 SVGAGI. The CDR3 runs 14 residues. This CDR3 is CASSYLGTNEKLFF. In DNA form, the CDR3 reads TGTGCCAGCAGTTACTTAGGGACGAATGAAAAACTGTTTTTT.

CDR3 sequence reads: CASSEGGPPLPYEQYF. Written as DNA, the CDR3 is TGTGCCAGCAGTGAAGGGGGCCCCCCCTTACCCTACGAGCAGTACTTC. The chain joins TRBV6-1 to TRBJ2-7; D possibly corresponds to TRBD1 (5 bases). V was trimmed by 1 base and J by 2 bases, leaving 15 bases between them. CDR1 is MNHNS and CDR2 is SASEGT in the germline V gene. The length of the CDR3 is 16 residues.

This chain joins TRBV5-3 and TRBJ2-7, with unresolved D. TRBV5-3 is an open reading frame whose function is uncertain. The germline V and J ends were trimmed by 3 bases and 0 bases, with 10 bases remaining between them. This CDR3 comprises 14 residues. This CDR3 reads CARSSRATSYEQYF. CDR3 sequence (DNA): TGTGCCAGAAGCTCCCGGGCGACCTCCTACGAGCAGTACTTC.

This clone was found once. The V and J genes are TRBV4-1 and TRBJ2-7; tentative D call: TRBD2 (6 bases). The V end lost 2 bases, the J end lost 3 bases, and 8 bases lay between the germline ends. Germline values: CDR1 MGHRA, CDR2 YSYEKL. The CDR3 has 13 residues. The CDR3 nucleotides read TGCGCCAGCAGCCAATCGGAGGGCTACGAGCAGTACTTC. The encoded protein is CASSQSEGYEQYF.

CDR3 nucleotides: TGTGCCAGCAGCTTAGATGCGGTAGGGGGGCTTGAACACCAAGCTTTCTTT. This encodes CASSLDAVGGLEHQAFF. The chain is built from TRBV11-2 and TRBJ1-1, with D possibly TRBD1 on 6 matching bases. The CDR3 length is 17 residues. CDR1 is SGHAT, CDR2 FQNNGV, per germline. Trimming removed 0 bases at V and 9 bases at J, with 23 bases between.

In this sample, this clone turned up once. Other DNA variants within this sample encode the same CDR3. The genes are TRBV5-6 and TRBJ2-7, with D perhaps being TRBD1 or TRBD2 (6 bases each). The CDR3 loop spans 14 amino acids. The ends were cut back, 0 bases at V and 2 bases at J, with 9 bases in the middle. The V gene's germline CDR1 is SGHDT and CDR2 YYEEEE. In DNA form, the CDR3 reads TGTGCCAGCAGCTTGGCGGGGGCGCCCTACGAGCAGTACTTC. Amino acids: CASSLAGAPYEQYF.

In DNA form, the CDR3 reads TGTGCCACCAGCGGGAGGGGACAGGGACTCAATCAGCCCCAGCATTTT. Translated, it gives CATSGRGQGLNQPQHF. The chain recombines TRBV15 with TRBJ1-5, with 9 bases matching TRBD1. The length of the CDR3 is 16 residues. The V and J ends lost 5 bases and 3 bases, in that order; junction bases with no gene match: 8. CDR1 and CDR2 from the germline V gene are LNHNV and YYDKDF (reference sequence).

The chain is built from TRBV7-9 and TRBJ2-7, with 10 bases aligning to TRBD2. Per the germline V gene, CDR1 is SEHNR and CDR2 is FQNEAQ (reference sequence). V shed 2 bases and J 2 bases; nucleotides not matched to a gene: 6. The CDR3 consists of 16 residues. Written as DNA, the CDR3 is TGTGCCAGCAGCTTATCAGATAGCGGGAGGCCCTACGAGCAGTACTTC. Translated: CASSLSDSGRPYEQYF.

About this clone: One end of the junction is discordant with germline, which a read error may explain. The sample holds other DNA sequences that translate to the same CDR3. This chain connects TRBV14 to TRBJ2-2; D is perhaps TRBD1 (5 bases). Germline CDR1 is SGHDN and CDR2 is FVKESK. The CDR3 covers 17 residues. The DNA for the CDR3 is TGCGCCAGCAGCCCGCGCAATAGGGGCAGGGACACCGGGGAGCTGTTTTTT. Its translation: CASSPRNRGRDTGELFF.

This clone was observed once. The chain combines TRBV6-1 with TRBJ2-1, with D uncertain. V gave up 2 bases and J gave up 0 bases, with 8 bases separating them. Germline-derived CDR1 and CDR2 are MNHNS and SASEGT. The CDR3 is 15 residues long. CDR3 nucleotide sequence: TGTGCCAGCAGTGAAAGGGTAATCTCCTACAATGAGCAGTTCTTC. Encoded protein: CASSERVISYNEQFF.

This clone has just one count. The V and J genes are TRBV1 and TRBJ2-5; the D call of TRBD1 is as the table states it, not checked on the DNA. TRBV1 is classified as a pseudogene. The CDR3 contains 13 residues. The CDR3 DNA reads as TGCACCAGCAGCCAAGTCAGGGAAGAGACCCAGTACTTC. It codes for CTSSQVREETQYF.

The chain uses TRBV9 and TRBJ2-1; the D gene is possibly TRBD2 (5 bases). From germline, CDR1 is SGDLS and CDR2 YYNGEE. This CDR3 is 12 amino acids long. The ends were cut back, 0 bases at V and 12 bases at J, with 10 bases in the middle. The CDR3 coding sequence is TGTGCCAGCAGCGTAGGTGAGGGATCGCAGTTCTTC. Amino acid sequence: CASSVGEGSQFF. The full variable domain, with the rest looked up from reference TRBV9 and TRBJ2-1, is DSGVTQTPKHLITATGQRVTLRCSPRSGDLSVYWYQQSLDQGLQFLIQYYNGEERAKGNILERFSAQQFPDLHSELNLSSLELGDSALYFCASSVGEGSQFFGPGTRLTVL.

The gene calls are TRBV10-2 and TRBJ2-7, with 8 bases identical to TRBD2. Germline V gene data show CDR1 as WSHSY and CDR2 as SAAADI. This CDR3 contains 15 residues. Trimming removed 6 bases from V and 4 bases from J; junction bases left unmatched: 11. The CDR3 nucleotides read TGCGCCAGCAGCGACTGGACCGGGAGGGGTTACGAGCAGTACTTC. As protein: CASSDWTGRGYEQYF.

V and J are TRBV6-1 and TRBJ2-2, with D hard to call. Germline CDR1 MNHNS, CDR2 SASEGT. Between the trimmed V and J ends, which lost 3 bases and 1 base, there was a span of 9 bases. This CDR3 spans 15 amino acids. The CDR3, as DNA: TGTGCCAGCAGTGATTGGGGTTTGAACACCGGGGAGCTGTTTTTT. It yields the protein CASSDWGLNTGELFF.

This chain links TRBV4-1 with TRBJ2-7; no firm D call. The CDR3 contains 13 residues. V lost 3 bases to trimming and J lost 3 bases, with 9 bases between them. The germline CDR1 and CDR2 sequences are MGHRA and YSYEKL. The CDR3 loop is CASSHKLHYEQYF. In DNA form, the CDR3 reads TGCGCCAGCAGCCACAAACTTCACTACGAGCAGTACTTC.

The chain carries TRBV4-3 and TRBJ2-7, with a possible D match to TRBD2 (5 bases). V was shortened by 0 bases and J by 2 bases, with 17 bases between the two germline ends. The V gene's germline CDR1 is LGHNA and CDR2 YSLEER. This CDR3 has 17 amino acids. The CDR3 sequence is CASSQDYVATKPYEQYF. The CDR3 nucleotides read TGCGCCAGCAGCCAAGACTACGTAGCGACAAAGCCCTACGAGCAGTACTTC.

This chain joins TRBV6-5 and TRBJ1-3; 7 nucleotides agree with TRBD1. The CDR3 has 15 amino acids. J lost 0 bases, V lost 5 bases, and 4 bases had no gene match. CDR1 MNHEY and CDR2 SVGAGI come from the germline V gene. CDR3: CASSRGTASGNTIYF. DNA for the CDR3: TGTGCCAGCAGTCGGGGGACAGCCTCTGGAAACACCATATATTTT.